This entry concerns a single T cell receptor beta chain. These data originate in a study of blood T cell repertoires in COVID-19. The CDR3 loop spans 16 amino acids. The germline V and J ends were trimmed by 3 bases and 1 base, with 16 bases remaining between them. Germline lookup yields CDR1 SGDLS and CDR2 YYNGEE. The table came from immunoSEQ multiplex PCR; TCRdb's copy has only in-frame clones and leaves some out. The sample includes fewer than 400,000 clones, over 85% of them seen just once. The chain is built from TRBV9 and TRBJ1-2; TRBD1 might be the D (6 bases). The receptor comes from a woman between 25 and 40 years old who had recovered from COVID-19. Sequencing input: PBMCs or T cells enriched from blood (not recorded which). The CDR3 spells CASSGQDSPVNYGYTF. The CDR3 bases are TGTGCCAGCAGCGGACAGGACAGCCCTGTTAACTATGGCTACACCTTC.